The next 4 T cell receptor beta chains were all read from a single sample in a study of blood T cell repertoires in COVID-19. Sequencing was performed with immunoSEQ multiplex PCR; in TCRdb, only in-frame clones are kept and a portion is missing. The sample lists around 150,000 clones, 70% to 80% occurring once. Sample: peripheral blood. Receptors originate from a man between 45 and 60 years old with acute or convalescent COVID-19.

This chain joins TRBV3-1 (or the pseudogene TRBV3-2) and TRBJ2-1, with TRBD2 identical over 13 bases. Germline V lookup: CDR1 LGHDT, CDR2 YNNKEL (reference sequence). The CDR3 consists of 15 residues. J gave up 5 bases and V 4 bases, and 2 bases lay outside the gene matches. CDR3: CASSRGLAGDNEQFF. The CDR3 coding sequence is TGTGCCAGCAGCCGAGGACTAGCGGGGGACAATGAGCAGTTCTTC.

This clone was counted only a few times. This chain connects TRBV9 to TRBJ2-2; TRBD1 matches at 7 bases. Trimming took 5 bases from V and 6 from J; bases not matched to a gene: 7. Per the germline V gene, CDR1 is SGDLS and CDR2 is YYNGEE. The CDR3 totals 14 residues. Here the CDR3 reads CASRSQGSAGELFF. The CDR3 DNA reads TGTGCCAGCAGATCACAGGGGTCGGCCGGGGAGCTGTTTTTT.

This clone was observed a single time. The gene calls are TRBV7-8 and TRBJ1-1; D is uncertain. Trimming stripped 4 bases from V and 0 bases from J, with 6 bases between. The CDR3 loop spans 13 amino acids. From germline, CDR1 is SGHVS and CDR2 FQNEAQ. The CDR3 sequence is CASSYYLNTEAFF. As DNA, the CDR3 is TGTGCCAGCAGCTACTACCTGAACACTGAAGCTTTCTTT.

The chain joins TRBV9 to TRBJ2-2, with TRBD2 matching 14 bases. The germline V gene encodes CDR1 SGDLS and CDR2 YYNGEE. Unmatched junction bases numbered 12, after V lost 4 bases and J lost 4 bases. This CDR3 has 19 residues. The CDR3 sequence is CASSHPVPGLAGATGELFF. The CDR3 coding sequence is TGTGCCAGCAGCCACCCAGTGCCGGGACTAGCGGGAGCCACCGGGGAGCTGTTTTTT.